These T cell receptor beta chains were read from a single sample in a study of cytomegalovirus exposure and HLA in healthy donors. Some clones are missing from TCRdb's copy, which holds only in-frame ones; the method was immunoSEQ multiplex PCR. Here the sample spans some 150,000 clones, 80% to 90% being singletons. What was sequenced was PBMCs. Every receptor here comes from a man younger than 35 in good health and CMV-seropositive. The CDR3 runs from the conserved cysteine through the conserved F or W. Fields, in order: clone size, J gene, V gene, CDR3 protein. For some rows the clone size is stated as once, few or many, or as a class when expanded; others skip it.

.	TRBJ1-1	TRBV23-1	CASSHRTGPHTEAFF
.	TRBJ2-3	TRBV6-1	CASTPGGTADTQYF
.	TRBJ1-3	TRBV4-3	CASSQSGDTIYF
.	TRBJ2-1	TRBV4-3	CASSHGAESNEQFF
.	TRBJ2-5	TRBV4-3	CASSQAVYRGRETQYF
.	TRBJ2-7	TRBV18	CASASGMIRDRVDEQYF
.	TRBJ1-5	TRBV6-5	CASSPSGKSNQPQHF
.	TRBJ2-1	TRBV11-3	CASSLGGLQDNEQFF
.	TRBJ1-5	TRBV4-1	CASSQDGTANQPQHF
.	TRBJ1-1	TRBV5-5	CASSGRTGGYYTEAFF
.	TRBJ2-7	TRBV18	CASSPGAQGNEQYF
.	TRBJ1-1	TRBV21-1	CASSKNRVNTEAFF
.	TRBJ2-7	TRBV7-6	CASSPTRGAISYEQYF
.	TRBJ2-6	TRBV6-1	CASSEAPLHYSGANVLTF
once	TRBJ2-2	TRBV19	CATKGQGGTGELFF
.	TRBJ1-2	TRBV19	CASSMGINYGYTF
.	TRBJ2-7	TRBV5-3	CARSLLDNSYEQYF
.	TRBJ2-7	TRBV29-1	CSVEGTGGSSYEQYF
.	TRBJ2-7	TRBV6-1	CASTGQGLHEQYF
.	TRBJ1-1	TRBV27	CASSRWGVGAEAFF
.	TRBJ1-4	TRBV19	CASSRPGRPNEKLFF
.	TRBJ1-4	TRBV18	CASSPVYGEKLFF
.	TRBJ2-5	TRBV11-2	CASSLWTSGGLLQETQYF
.	TRBJ2-1	TRBV7-2	CASSSQSGTGAYNEQFF